What follows are 27 T cell receptor beta chains derived from one specimen sequenced in a study of technical replicates of blood from four donors. Sequencing used immunoSEQ multiplex PCR; TCRdb keeps in-frame clones, though not all of them. The sample lists fewer than 70,000 clones, 86% occurring once. Source material: PBMCs. The receptor set was obtained from a human donor in good health. Some clones in this sample may be carry-over from other donors' samples.

The chain couples TRBV2 to TRBJ1-1; tentatively, D is TRBD1 (5 bases). Germline CDR1 SNHLY, CDR2 FYNNEI. The CDR3 loop spans 13 amino acids. Trimming pared 6 bases from V and 5 bases from J, leaving 13 bases between. Written as DNA, the CDR3 is TGTGCCAGCAGGCAGGGTATCCGAACTGAAGCTTTCTTT. Amino acid sequence: CASRQGIRTEAFF.

The chain combines TRBV18 with TRBJ1-3, with 7 bases aligning to TRBD1. Trimming removed 6 bases from V and 3 bases from J; junction bases left unmatched: 8. The CDR3 is 15 amino acids. CDR1 KGHSH and CDR2 LQKENI come from the germline V gene. CDR3 protein: CASSPVGTDGNTIYF. Written as DNA, the CDR3 is TGTGCCAGCTCTCCAGTGGGGACAGATGGAAACACCATATATTTT. The variable domain in full, with the rest retrieved from reference TRBV18 and TRBJ1-3, is NAGVMQNPRHLVRRRGQEARLRCSPMKGHSHVYWYRQLPEEGLKFMVYLQKENIIDESGMPKERFSAEFPKEGPSILRIQQVVRGDSAAYFCASSPVGTDGNTIYFGEGSWLTVV.

The genes are TRBV4-1 and TRBJ2-7; 7 nucleotides align to TRBD1. Germline V gives CDR1 MGHRA, CDR2 YSYEKL. The trim removed 3 bases at V and 3 bases at J, leaving 8 bases unmatched. The length of the CDR3 is 15 residues. The chain's CDR3 is CASSHMTGFGYEQYF. CDR3 DNA: TGCGCCAGCAGCCACATGACAGGGTTCGGCTACGAGCAGTACTTC.

The genes are TRBV4-1 and TRBJ2-1; TRBD2 matches 9 bases. Trimming took 4 bases from V and 8 from J; bases not matched to a gene: 12. This CDR3 has 16 amino acids. Germline assignment: CDR1 MGHRA and CDR2 YSYEKL. CDR3 nucleotides: TGCGCCAGCAGCCGGAGATGGCGGGAGGGCGTCGATGAGCAGTTCTTC. Protein: CASSRRWREGVDEQFF.

V is TRBV11-1 and J is TRBJ2-2; no clear D gene. The germline V gene has CDR1 SGHAT and CDR2 FQDESV (reference sequence). The CDR3 spans 17 residues. V was clipped by 3 bases and J by 4 bases, with 18 bases between them. The CDR3 DNA sequence: TGTGCCAGCAGCTTTCCTGAGTTGTTGGGCTTCACCGGGGAGCTGTTTTTT. Amino acids: CASSFPELLGFTGELFF.

The genes are TRBV30 and TRBJ2-5, with D uncertain. The CDR3 runs to 13 residues. V was clipped by 0 bases and J by 1 base, with 6 bases between them. Germline V gives CDR1 GTSNPN, CDR2 SVGIG (reference sequence). CDR3 sequence: CAWSVWSQETQYF. In nucleotides, the CDR3 is TGTGCCTGGAGTGTCTGGAGCCAAGAGACCCAGTACTTC. Looking up the rest from reference TRBV30 and TRBJ2-5 gives the full variable domain: SQTIHQWPATLVQPVGSPLSLECTVEGTSNPNLYWYRQAAGRGLQLLFYSVGIGQISSEVPQNLSASRPQDRQFILSSKKLLLSDSGFYLCAWSVWSQETQYFGPGTRLLVL.

This chain uses TRBV11-2 with TRBJ2-2; tentative D call: TRBD2 (6 bases). In germline, CDR1 is SGHAT, CDR2 FQNNGV. Trimming took 5 bases from V and 6 from J, leaving 13 bases between them. The CDR3 covers 14 residues. CDR3 sequence reads: CASSGRRLPGELFF. The DNA for the CDR3 is TGTGCCAGCAGCGGGAGGAGGTTACCCGGGGAGCTGTTTTTT.

V and J are TRBV5-5 and TRBJ1-6; 7 bases line up with TRBD1. This CDR3 has 15 residues. V was clipped by 2 bases and J by 8 bases; unmatched bases: 7. Germline V gives CDR1 SGHKS, CDR2 YYEKEE (reference sequence). The CDR3 protein is CASSFDRDLYSPLHF. DNA for the CDR3: TGTGCCAGCAGCTTCGACAGGGATCTGTATTCACCCCTCCACTTT.

This chain joins TRBV4-3 and TRBJ2-5; D possibly corresponds to TRBD2 (5 bases). Trimming left V 5 bases short and J 5 bases short, with 18 bases between. Germline V gene sequence: CDR1 LGHNA, CDR2 YSLEER. The CDR3 consists of 15 residues. The CDR3, as DNA: TGCGCCAGCAGCACCTCATACGGAGGCAGGGAGACCCAGTACTTC. It specifies CASSTSYGGRETQYF.

This sequence joins TRBV7-9 and TRBJ2-1, with D perhaps matching TRBD2 (6 bases). Looked up from germline, CDR1 is SEHNR and CDR2 is FQNEAQ (reference sequence). V lost 5 bases to trimming and J lost 6 bases, with 14 bases between them. The CDR3 loop spans 14 amino acids. The CDR3 sequence: CASSPRLVSNEQFF. In nucleotides, the CDR3 is TGTGCCAGCAGCCCCCGACTAGTTTCCAATGAGCAGTTCTTC. Together with reference TRBV7-9 and TRBJ2-1, the CDR3 gives the full variable domain: DTGVSQNPRHKITKRGQNVTFRCDPISEHNRLYWYRQTLGQGPEFLTYFQNEAQLEKSRLLSDRFSAERPKGSFSTLEIQRTEQGDSAMYLCASSPRLVSNEQFFGPGTRLTVL.

The genes are TRBV29-1 and TRBJ1-2, with TRBD1 identical over 10 bases. V was pared by 5 bases and J by 4 bases, with 7 bases of the junction left unmatched. The CDR3 extends over 14 amino acids. Germline CDR1 and CDR2: SQVTM and ANQGSEA. CDR3 sequence reads: CSVSGTGDTYGYTF. CDR3 coding DNA: TGCAGCGTTTCGGGGACAGGGGACACCTATGGCTACACCTTC.

This clone occurred once. The rearrangement uses TRBV7-2 and TRBJ1-6; 9 nucleotides line up with TRBD1. Trimming removed 1 base from V and 11 bases from J; junction bases left unmatched: 9. Germline CDR1 SGHTA, CDR2 FQGNSA. This CDR3 has 16 amino acids. In DNA, the CDR3 is TGTGCCAGCAGCTTAGAGGGTGGACAGGGGAGGACACCCCTCCACTTT. Protein: CASSLEGGQGRTPLHF.

The chain uses TRBV2 and TRBJ1-5, with 8 bases identical to TRBD1. Germline V gene lookup returns CDR1 SNHLY and CDR2 FYNNEI. Trimming took 5 bases from V and 2 from J; bases not matched to a gene: 8. The CDR3 totals 16 residues. The CDR3 loop is CASSPTGGKGNQPQHF. CDR3 DNA sequence: TGTGCCAGCAGTCCAACAGGGGGGAAGGGCAATCAGCCCCAGCATTTT.

This clone has only one observation. The genes are TRBV7-2 and TRBJ2-5; D perhaps matches TRBD1 (6 bases). CDR3 size: 14 residues. V was trimmed by 3 bases and J by 5 bases, leaving 13 bases between them. Germline V gene sequence: CDR1 SGHTA, CDR2 FQGNSA. This CDR3 reads CASSFHRAGETQYF. DNA of the CDR3: TGTGCCAGCAGCTTCCACAGGGCAGGGGAGACCCAGTACTTC.

The chain combines TRBV5-1 with TRBJ2-2, with TRBD1 matching over 11 bases. This CDR3 has 16 residues. Germline loops: CDR1 SGHRS, CDR2 YFSETQ. The V gene end was trimmed by 0 bases and the J gene end by 7 bases; junction bases not matched to a gene: 5. CDR3 residues: CASSLAGQGADGELFF. CDR3 nucleotides: TGCGCCAGCAGCTTGGCAGGACAGGGGGCCGACGGGGAGCTGTTTTTT.

This clone has just one count. The J gene is TRBJ2-1, the V gene TRBV27; 9 nucleotides match TRBD1. CDR1 and CDR2 from the germline V gene are MNHEY and SMNVEV (reference sequence). There are 14 residues in the CDR3. Trimming removed 5 bases from V and 7 bases from J; junction bases left unmatched: 6. The CDR3 DNA reads as TGTGCCAGCAGTGCCTGGGACAGGGAAAATGAGCAGTTCTTC. It is translated as CASSAWDRENEQFF.

The J gene is TRBJ1-1, the V gene TRBV15; D is undetermined. This CDR3 is built from 11 residues. Per the germline V gene, CDR1 is LNHNV and CDR2 is YYDKDF (reference sequence). V shed 0 bases and J shed 7 bases, with 3 bases lying between them. The CDR3 DNA reads as TGTGCCACCAGCAGAGAATATGAAGCTTTCTTT. Translation gives CATSREYEAFF.

The genes are TRBV20-1 and TRBJ2-7; TRBD2 matches at 7 bases. The CDR3 runs to 11 residues. CDR1 and CDR2 (germline): DFQATT, SNEGSKA (reference sequence). J was trimmed by 6 bases and V by 3 bases; bases with no gene match: 2. The CDR3 region has the DNA TGCAGTGCTAGGGGGGGGAGCGAGCAGTACTTC. Amino acid sequence: CSARGGSEQYF.

This rearrangement joins TRBV6-5 to TRBJ2-5, with a possible D match to TRBD2 (5 bases). The CDR3 covers 11 residues. Germline loops: CDR1 MNHEY, CDR2 SVGAGI. V shed 6 bases and J shed 3 bases, with 5 bases lying between them. CDR3 residues: CASRREETQYF. The DNA for the CDR3 is TGTGCCAGCAGGAGGGAAGAGACCCAGTACTTC.

The V call is TRBV6-6, the J call TRBJ2-5, with 7 bases aligning to TRBD1. CDR1 and CDR2 from the germline V gene are MNHNY and SVGAGI (reference sequence). The CDR3 has 11 residues. V lost 9 bases to trimming and J lost 9 bases; unmatched junction nucleotides: 7. The CDR3 loop reads CASRDSRAQYF. CDR3 bases: TGTGCCAGTAGGGACAGTAGGGCCCAGTACTTC.

This chain links TRBV7-6 with TRBJ2-5, with D hard to call. Between the trimmed V and J ends, which lost 5 bases and 4 bases, there was a span of 8 bases. The CDR3 covers 12 residues. Germline assignment: CDR1 SGHVS and CDR2 FNYEAQ. CDR3 region: CASSRWRETQYF. CDR3 DNA sequence: TGTGCCAGCAGCCGCTGGAGAGAGACCCAGTACTTC.

The rearrangement uses TRBV9 and TRBJ2-2, with 9 bases aligning to TRBD1. V shed 4 bases, J shed 6 bases, and the junction held 7 bases outside the gene matches. CDR3 length: 15 residues. Germline V CDR1 and CDR2: SGDLS, YYNGEE. CDR3 nucleotides: TGTGCCAGCAGCACCGGGACAGGGAAGGCCGGGGAGCTGTTTTTT. Its translation: CASSTGTGKAGELFF.

This clone was recorded only once. The gene calls are TRBV7-2 and TRBJ2-2, with 11 bases that match TRBD2. Per the germline V gene, CDR1 is SGHTA and CDR2 is FQGNSA. V shed 9 bases, J shed 0 bases, and the junction held 6 bases outside the gene matches. The CDR3 loop spans 16 amino acids. The CDR3 here is CASRLAGTANTGELFF. Here the CDR3 DNA reads TGTGCCAGTCGACTAGCGGGGACCGCGAACACCGGGGAGCTGTTTTTT.

This chain connects TRBV7-2 to TRBJ1-1; D is possibly TRBD1 (5 bases). Germline CDR1 is SGHTA and CDR2 is FQGNSA. The CDR3 totals 16 residues. V was clipped by 4 bases and J by 1 base, with 16 bases between them. CDR3 in amino acids: CASSSHPGQSNTEAFF. As DNA, the CDR3 is TGTGCCAGCAGCTCGCACCCTGGACAATCGAACACTGAAGCTTTCTTT. Filled out from reference TRBV7-2 and TRBJ1-1, the complete variable domain reads GAGVSQSPSNKVTEKGKDVELRCDPISGHTALYWYRQSLGQGLEFLIYFQGNSAPDKSGLPSDRFSAERTGGSVSTLTIQRTQQEDSAVYLCASSSHPGQSNTEAFFGQGTRLTVV.

V usage is TRBV29-1 and J usage is TRBJ2-2; possibly TRBD2 for D (5 bases). The germline V gene has CDR1 SQVTM and CDR2 ANQGSEA. This CDR3 has 14 residues. V gave up 4 bases and J gave up 3 bases, with 12 bases separating them. The CDR3 nucleotides are TGCAGCGTTGTTAGCGCGCTGTACACCGGGGAGCTGTTTTTT. This encodes CSVVSALYTGELFF.

The gene calls are TRBV6-6 and TRBJ2-7; 7 nucleotides line up with TRBD2. The CDR3 is made up of 14 amino acids. J lost 4 bases, V lost 2 bases, and 5 bases had no gene match. Per the germline V gene, CDR1 is MNHNY and CDR2 is SVGAGI (reference sequence). The CDR3 reads CASSYGGRQYEQYF. The CDR3 DNA reads as TGTGCCAGCAGTTACGGCGGGAGACAATACGAGCAGTACTTC.

The J gene is TRBJ2-2, the V gene TRBV27; possibly TRBD1 for D (6 bases). CDR1 is MNHEY and CDR2 is SMNVEV in the germline V gene (reference sequence). Trimming pared 1 base from V and 3 bases from J, leaving 9 bases between. The CDR3 contains 15 residues. The CDR3 protein is CASSLWAGDTGELFF. The CDR3 DNA reads as TGTGCCAGCAGTTTATGGGCAGGGGACACCGGGGAGCTGTTTTTT.